The following is a T cell receptor (beta chain) sequence with its context. Its cognate antigen is unknown. Between the trimmed V and J ends, which lost 4 bases and 2 bases, there was a span of 7 bases. CDR3 size: 14 residues. Germline assignment: CDR1 SGHNT and CDR2 YYREEE (reference sequence). Analyses pooled second doses at about 4 or about 12 weeks. The sample comes from a study of T cell responses to AZD1222 COVID-19 vaccine. Study findings and constraints: Baseline serostatus was positive in only six AZD1222 recipients. Repertoire sampling was restricted to post-peak T cell response timepoints. The donors showed a predominance of white British ancestry and of females, with possible underestimation of clonal diversity.

Sequencing used immunoSEQ multiplex PCR; TCRdb keeps in-frame clones, though not all of them. In the table there are 150,000 to 200,000 clones, around nine tenths of which are singletons. The TCR comes from an adult who received the AZD1222 COVID-19 vaccine. The sequencing used peripheral blood, collected 28 days after the second AZD1222 dose. The genes are TRBV5-4 and TRBJ2-6; TRBD1 is a possible D gene (5 bases). The CDR3 sequence: CASSDRTGANVLTF. The DNA of the CDR3 is TGTGCCAGCAGCGACAGAACTGGGGCCAACGTCCTGACTTTC.